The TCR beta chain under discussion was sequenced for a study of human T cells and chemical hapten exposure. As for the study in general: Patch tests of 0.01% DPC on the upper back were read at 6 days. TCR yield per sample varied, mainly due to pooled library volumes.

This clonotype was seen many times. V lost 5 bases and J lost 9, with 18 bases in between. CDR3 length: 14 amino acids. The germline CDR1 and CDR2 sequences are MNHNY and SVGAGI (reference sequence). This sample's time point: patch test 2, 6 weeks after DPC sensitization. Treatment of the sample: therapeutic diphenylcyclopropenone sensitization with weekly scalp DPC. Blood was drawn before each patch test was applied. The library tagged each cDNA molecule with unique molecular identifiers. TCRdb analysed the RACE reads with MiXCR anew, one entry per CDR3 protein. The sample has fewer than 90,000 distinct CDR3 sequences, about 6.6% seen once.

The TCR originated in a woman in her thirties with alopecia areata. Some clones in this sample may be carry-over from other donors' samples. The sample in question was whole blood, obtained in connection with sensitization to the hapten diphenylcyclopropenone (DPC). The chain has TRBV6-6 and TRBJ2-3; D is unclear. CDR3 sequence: CASSQSPPLNTQYF. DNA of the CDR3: TGTGCCAGCAGTCAATCTCCACCCCTGAACACGCAGTATTTT.